A single sample is the source of the 19 T cell receptor beta chains below, sequenced in a study of blood T cell repertoires in COVID-19. Produced via immunoSEQ multiplex PCR; TCRdb's table is partial and in-frame only. The data show about 220,000 clones, 82% seen once. The sequencing input was PBMCs or T cells enriched from blood (not recorded which). The source is a woman aged 55 to 70 who had recovered from COVID-19.

CDR3 amino acids: CASGASGSRSYNEQFF. CDR3 nucleotide sequence: TGTGCCAGCGGTGCTAGCGGGAGCCGCTCCTACAATGAGCAGTTCTTC. The chain employs TRBV6-1 and TRBJ2-1; 10 nucleotides match TRBD2. Per germline, CDR1 MNHNS and CDR2 SASEGT. V shed 8 bases, J shed 0 bases, and the junction held 7 bases outside the gene matches. The CDR3 has 16 residues.

This chain joins TRBV6-1 and TRBJ1-2, with D hard to call. There are 14 residues in the CDR3. The germline V and J ends were trimmed by 1 base and 8 bases, with 14 bases remaining between them. Germline values: CDR1 MNHNS, CDR2 SASEGT. The CDR3 sequence: CASSEGNLGGGYTF. The DNA for the CDR3 is TGTGCCAGCAGTGAAGGAAACCTCGGCGGGGGCTACACCTTC.

The chain carries TRBV19 and TRBJ2-3, with unresolved D. This CDR3 has 14 amino acids. Germline V gives CDR1 LNHDA, CDR2 SQIVND (reference sequence). The V end was cut by 4 bases, the J end by 2 bases, with 10 bases between. CDR3 in DNA: TGTGCCAGTAGTAAGAGTCAGGTCACAGATACGCAGTATTTT. Translating gives CASSKSQVTDTQYF. Supplemented by reference TRBV19 and TRBJ2-3, the full variable domain reads DGGITQSPKYLFRKEGQNVTLSCEQNLNHDAMYWYRQDPGQGLRLIYYSQIVNDFQKGDIAEGYSVSREKKESFPLTVTSAQKNPTAFYLCASSKSQVTDTQYFGPGTRLTVL.

The genes are TRBV6-4 and TRBJ1-1, with D unclear. Trimming removed 0 bases at V and 0 bases at J, with 14 bases between. CDR3 length: 17 amino acids. Germline V gene lookup returns CDR1 MRHNA and CDR2 SNTAGT. The CDR3 sequence is CASSDSRWAVMNTEAFF. CDR3 sequence (DNA): TGTGCCAGCAGTGACTCTCGTTGGGCAGTCATGAACACTGAAGCTTTCTTT.

This chain links TRBV30 with TRBJ2-6; TRBD2 might be the D (5 bases). The germline V and J ends were trimmed by 0 bases and 0 bases, with 12 bases remaining between them. The CDR3 is made up of 17 amino acids. Per the germline V gene, CDR1 is GTSNPN and CDR2 is SVGIG (reference sequence). CDR3 in DNA: TGTGCCTGGAGTGTACCGAGGGCCGTCTCTGGGGCCAACGTCCTGACTTTC. This sequence encodes CAWSVPRAVSGANVLTF.

The CDR3 DNA reads as TGTGCCACCCAGGGGGCAGGGGATACCGAGCAGTACTTC. This sequence encodes CATQGAGDTEQYF. This chain joins TRBV12-3 or TRBV12-4 and TRBJ2-7; TRBD1 matches at 8 bases. The CDR3 loop spans 13 amino acids. V was pared by 10 bases and J by 6 bases, with 11 bases of the junction left unmatched.

The chain recombines TRBV19 with TRBJ1-5; D is perhaps TRBD1 (6 bases). The CDR3 is made up of 15 amino acids. V gave up 3 bases and J gave up 3 bases, with 12 bases separating them. Germline values: CDR1 LNHDA, CDR2 SQIVND (reference sequence). The CDR3 coding sequence is TGTGCCAGTAGTATCGTCGGACAGCTCAATCAGCCCCAGCATTTT. It specifies CASSIVGQLNQPQHF.

The gene calls are TRBV20-1 and TRBJ2-1; 8 bases are a match to TRBD2. CDR1 and CDR2 from the germline V gene are DFQATT and SNEGSKA (reference sequence). V lost 5 bases to trimming and J lost 8 bases; unmatched junction nucleotides: 2. This CDR3 contains 11 residues. The DNA of the CDR3 is TGCAGTGCTCAAGCGGGAGATGAGCAGTTCTTC. Translation: CSAQAGDEQFF.

The V and J genes are TRBV20-1 and TRBJ2-4; 11 bases map to TRBD2. V lost 3 bases and J lost 0; bases outside the gene matches: 4. This CDR3 comprises 16 residues. The V gene's germline CDR1 is DFQATT and CDR2 SNEGSKA (reference sequence). CDR3 in amino acids: CSASVAGGLAKNIQYF. In DNA form, the CDR3 reads TGCAGTGCTAGTGTAGCGGGAGGGCTAGCCAAAAACATTCAGTACTTC.

V and J are TRBV7-2 and TRBJ1-1, with D possibly matching TRBD1 (5 bases). Trimming pared 5 bases from V and 3 bases from J, leaving 19 bases between. Per the germline V gene, CDR1 is SGHTA and CDR2 is FQGNSA. The CDR3 spans 16 residues. CDR3 residues: CASSRDSGTGYTEAFF. DNA of the CDR3: TGTGCCAGCAGCCGTGATTCGGGCACAGGATACACTGAAGCTTTCTTT.

The sample holds a few counts of this clone. Germline and junction disagree at one end, which may indicate a read error. The chain couples TRBV2 to TRBJ1-5, with 8 bases fitting TRBD1. Per the germline V gene, CDR1 is SNHLY and CDR2 is FYNNEI. The CDR3 runs 14 residues. The CDR3 coding sequence is TGTGCCAGCAGGGAAGGACAGGGCGATCAGCCCCAGCATTTT. Protein product: CASREGQGDQPQHF.

This rearrangement joins TRBV19 to TRBJ2-1; perhaps TRBD2 as D (6 bases). This CDR3 is 14 amino acids long. The V end was cut by 6 bases, the J end by 6 bases, with 15 bases between. Germline V gene data show CDR1 as LNHDA and CDR2 as SQIVND (reference sequence). CDR3 protein: CASREGPPRNEQFF. CDR3 nucleotides: TGTGCCAGTAGGGAGGGGCCCCCTCGCAATGAGCAGTTCTTC.

This chain links TRBV7-7 with TRBJ2-7; possibly TRBD1 for D (5 bases). This CDR3 has 13 residues. The V and J ends lost 0 bases and 5 bases respectively, with 8 bases between them. Germline V gives CDR1 SSHAT, CDR2 FNYEAQ (reference sequence). The CDR3 DNA follows: TGTGCCAGCAGCTTAGCCGAAGGGGACGAGCAGTACTTC. Amino acid sequence: CASSLAEGDEQYF.

This clone has only one observation. The chain uses TRBV11-3 and TRBJ1-4; possible D gene TRBD1, 5 bases. The V end was cut by 3 bases, the J end by 8 bases, with 13 bases between. The CDR3 totals 14 residues. CDR1 SGHNT and CDR2 YENEEA come from the germline V gene. CDR3 amino acids: CASSFKGFREKLFF. The CDR3 DNA reads TGTGCCAGCAGCTTTAAGGGGTTTAGAGAAAAACTGTTTTTT.

The gene calls are TRBV6-6 and TRBJ1-3; maybe TRBD1 (6 bases). Trimming took 4 bases from V and 2 from J, leaving 12 bases between them. The CDR3 is 15 residues long. The germline CDR1 and CDR2 sequences are MNHNY and SVGAGI (reference sequence). In DNA, the CDR3 is TGTGCCAGCAGTTCCGGGGGGCTAACTGGAAACACCATATATTTT. Its protein is CASSSGGLTGNTIYF.

At least ten counts were recorded for this clone. The chain has TRBV12-5 and TRBJ2-2; 10 nucleotides line up with TRBD1. Germline trimming cut 5 bases from V and 7 bases from J; bases unmatched to any gene: 10. Per the germline V gene, CDR1 is LGHNT and CDR2 is FRNRAP. This CDR3 spans 16 amino acids. Here the CDR3 DNA reads TGTGCTAGTGGTGCGAGGACAGGGGGAAGAGTCGGGGAGCTGTTTTTT. Translation gives CASGARTGGRVGELFF.

CDR3 loop: CASNNRMPTGELFF. CDR3 in DNA: TGTGCCAGCAATAACAGGATGCCCACCGGGGAGCTGTTTTTT. This rearrangement joins TRBV6-5 to TRBJ2-2, with D tentatively TRBD1 (5 bases). V shed 7 bases and J shed 4 bases, with 13 bases lying between them. This CDR3 contains 14 residues. Germline lookup yields CDR1 MNHEY and CDR2 SVGAGI.

With respect to this clone: The sample contains more than one DNA sequence encoding this CDR3. The chain joins TRBV4-2 to TRBJ2-3, with TRBD2 matching over 12 bases. Per the germline V gene, CDR1 is LGHNA and CDR2 is YNFKEQ. J gave up 6 bases and V 4 bases, and 5 bases lay outside the gene matches. CDR3 length equals 15 residues. This chain's CDR3 is CASSPLAGGRDTQYF. CDR3 coding DNA: TGTGCCAGCAGCCCTCTAGCGGGGGGGAGGGATACGCAGTATTTT.

The chain employs TRBV29-1 and TRBJ2-6; D not certain. Germline lookup yields CDR1 SQVTM and CDR2 ANQGSEA. The ends were cut back, 7 bases at V and 0 bases at J, with 7 bases in the middle. This CDR3 has 13 residues. This CDR3 is CSASLSGANVLTF. CDR3 DNA: TGCAGCGCGTCACTCTCTGGGGCCAACGTCCTGACTTTC.